What follows describes a single T cell receptor beta chain. This receptor's antigen is unknown. One base away there is no much larger clone; base qualities are not given. The record originates from a study of Ad26.COV2.S vaccination and SARS-CoV-2 variants (dated by TCRdb to about 2021). A note on the overall study: Vaccine-arm donors were drawn from COV1001, a multicentre, randomized, double-blind, placebo-controlled phase I-IIa trial of Ad26.COV2.S in healthy adults. The TCR-sequenced set comprised approximately 32 samples: around 20 Ad26.COV2.S vaccine recipients, 5 placebo recipients and 8 SARS-CoV-2 convalescent individuals. Ad26.COV2.S was administered intramuscularly at 5 x 10^10 or 1 x 10^11 viral particles, either as a single shot or as two shots given 56 days apart. Blinding of investigators to trial group allocation was maintained during experiments and outcome assessment. Trial participants were randomized into five groups of five: low-dose or high-dose Ad26.COV2.S given once or twice, or placebo on both occasions. Sequencing of the TCRbeta repertoire served to evaluate the specificity and breadth of SARS-CoV-2-reactive T cell receptors following Ad26.COV2.S vaccination. Broad study findings and their caveats: After vaccination, spike-specific CD8+ and CD4+ T cell responses were reported to show substantial breadth. Comparable non-spike TCR breadth was observed between vaccine and placebo recipients, consistent with only spike being contained in the vaccine. The authors noted that the TCR breadth and depth analyses may have underestimated total T cell responses. Compared with placebo recipients, Ad26.COV2.S recipients showed higher spike-specific TCR breadth (P = 0.0014). The study was not powered for comparison of responses between vaccine doses or regimens.

From its cysteine to its phenylalanine, the CDR3 spans 16 amino acids. The only DNA kept is the CDR3, 48 bases in frame from the first base. For this chain, trimming is 2 bases at the V end and 2 bases at the J end, and the number of junction bases without a gene match is 8. The germline V gene specifies SGHDT as CDR1 and YYEEEE as CDR2. This specimen's treatment or condition label, per the study, means: around 19 received Ad26.COV2.S at low or high dose, single or two shots; about 5 received placebo; per-sample allocation not given. Repertoires of vaccine and placebo recipients were sequenced from samples taken on day 63 after the first injection. Cohort 1b enrolled about 25 adults aged 18-55 years at a single site in Boston, USA, between 29 July and 7 August 2020. As a vaccine, Ad26.COV2.S was a replication-incompetent adenovirus type 26 vector that expressed a prefusion-stabilized SARS-CoV-2 spike protein derived from the original Wuhan strain.

TCRbeta CDR3 regions were sequenced with the immunoSEQ Assay. After extraction, genomic DNA underwent amplification by bias-controlled multiplex PCR, followed by high-throughput sequencing. Per the authors' processing: To quantify the absolute abundance of every unique TCRbeta CDR3 region, sequences were collapsed and filtered. T cell fraction was estimated by normalizing TCRbeta template counts to usable DNA, with usable DNA measured through amplification of reference genes found in all nucleated cells. Repertoire TCRs were annotated as SARS-CoV-2-specific by exact matching of V gene, CDR3 amino acid sequence and J gene to a known reactive TCR set. The reference SARS-CoV-2 TCR set was obtained from MIRA and was filtered for enrichment in COVID-19-positive ImmuneCODE repertoires, whereby public or cross-reactive TCRs were removed. Based on the MIRA antigens, annotated TCRs were further analysed at the level of specific ORF or position within ORF. Breadth was defined as annotated unique rearrangements over total unique productive rearrangements; depth was the summed frequency of those rearrangements. Two-sided Wilcoxon rank-sum tests were applied when comparing TCR breadth between groups. TCRdb obtained this table from immuneACCESS and retained in-frame rearrangements with V and J assigned. These tables miss some clones; where compared with another copy, unresolved V genes account for less than half of the shortfall, and the remainder is unexplained. The D gene and trimming were derived from the DNA, and the V and J assignments and clone size from that table. Within this sample are about 470,000 clones, with 90% of them counted one time only. Roughly 4.3% of the sample is held by the ten biggest clonotypes.

The material was peripheral blood, obtained in a trial of Ad26.COV2.S vaccine versus placebo. The origin of this receptor is a person aged 18-65 years who received the Ad26.COV2.S COVID-19 vaccine or a placebo. The sequence joins TRBV5-6 to TRBJ1-1, and 8 junctional nucleotides match TRBD1. CDR3 loop: CASSFWTGRRNTEAFF. The bases are TGTGCCAGCAGCTTCTGGACAGGGAGACGTAACACTGAAGCTTTCTTT.